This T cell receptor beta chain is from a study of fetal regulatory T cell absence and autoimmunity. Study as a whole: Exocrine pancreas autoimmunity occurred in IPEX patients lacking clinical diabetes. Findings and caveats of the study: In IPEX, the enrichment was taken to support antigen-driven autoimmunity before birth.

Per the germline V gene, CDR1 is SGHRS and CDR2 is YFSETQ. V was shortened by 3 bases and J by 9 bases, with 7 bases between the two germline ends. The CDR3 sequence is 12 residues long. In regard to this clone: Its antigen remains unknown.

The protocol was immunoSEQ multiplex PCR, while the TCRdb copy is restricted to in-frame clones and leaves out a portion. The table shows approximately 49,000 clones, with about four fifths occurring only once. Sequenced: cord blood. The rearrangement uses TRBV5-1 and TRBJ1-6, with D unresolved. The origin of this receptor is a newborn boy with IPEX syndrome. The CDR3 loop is CASSSPTSPLHF. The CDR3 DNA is TGCGCCAGCAGCTCCCCGACTTCACCCCTCCACTTT.